This record covers a single T cell receptor beta chain. The antigen is unknown. Here immunoSEQ multiplex PCR was the method, and the copy in TCRdb shows in-frame clones only, minus some. The repertoire includes tens of thousands of clones, about 89% of them detected once, and roughly 1.9% sits in the top ten. Trimming left V 0 bases short and J 0 bases short, with 6 bases between. Germline values: CDR1 SEHNR, CDR2 FQNEAQ (reference sequence). This CDR3 region has 15 residues. This entry comes from a study of OX40 agonist ivuxolimab in advanced cancers. The overall study: Ivuxolimab is an agonistic anti-OX40 (CD134) antibody, and patients were treated with it. Prior therapy, whether anti-PD-1, anti-PD-L1 or anti-CTLA-4, was allowed, and 40% had some.

Study outcomes and limitations: Dose levels from 0.1 to 3.0 mg/kg saw CD4+ and CD8+ blood T cells expand clonally by week 6. Relative to CD4+ cells, CD8+ T cells on average had more expanded clones.

This sequence originates from an adult with an advanced solid tumor such as melanoma, head and neck, liver or kidney cancer. The V and J genes are TRBV7-9 and TRBJ2-1; a weak D match, TRBD2 (5 bases). Here the sequenced sample was CD4+ or CD8+ T cells sorted from blood, taken in a trial of the OX40 agonist ivuxolimab. DNA of the CDR3: TGTGCCAGCAGCTTAGCGGGAGACTCCTACAATGAGCAGTTCTTC. Encoded protein: CASSLAGDSYNEQFF.